This entry lists 4 T cell receptor beta chains sequenced from one sample in a study of T cells after yellow fever vaccination. TCRdb re-derived calls from the 5' RACE reads in MiXCR, one entry per CDR3 protein. The sample yields about 150,000 distinct CDR3 sequences, just over 6.5% seen once. Sequencing was performed on CD4+ T cells sorted from PBMCs, taken 10 days after the yellow fever booster vaccination. These receptors originate from a man younger than 45 who received the YFV17D yellow fever vaccine.

This clonotype was found many times. The rearrangement uses TRBV6-6 and TRBJ2-7; D call uncertain. The CDR3 has 12 amino acids. Germline CDR1 and CDR2: MNHNY and SVGAGI (reference sequence). Trimming stripped 5 bases from V and 3 bases from J, with 8 bases between. DNA of the CDR3: TGTGCCAGCAGTCCCGCGATCTACGAGCAGTACTTC. This encodes CASSPAIYEQYF.

In its sample, this clonotype was seen a few times. The rearrangement links TRBV3-1 to TRBJ1-1; D call uncertain. CDR3 length: 14 residues. Germline V gives CDR1 LGHDT, CDR2 YNNKEL (reference sequence). Trimming removed 0 bases from V and 6 bases from J, with 11 bases in between. The CDR3 region is CASSQDWREAEAFF. The CDR3 DNA reads as TGTGCCAGCAGCCAAGACTGGAGGGAAGCTGAAGCTTTCTTT.

The chain is built from TRBV7-9 and TRBJ2-1; D remains ambiguous. The CDR3 sequence is 14 residues long. Deletions cut 3 bases from V and 0 bases from J, with 6 bases between. Germline CDR1 and CDR2: SEHNR and FQNEAQ (reference sequence). For the CDR3, the DNA is TGTGCCAGCAGCTTGTATAGCTCCTACAATGAGCAGTTCTTC. It yields the protein CASSLYSSYNEQFF.

As concerns this clonotype: Just one base apart from a much larger clone, this may be a read error. The V and J genes are TRBV5-1 and TRBJ2-1, with TRBD2 matching over 7 bases. This CDR3 spans 16 amino acids. Germline V gives CDR1 SGHRS, CDR2 YFSETQ. The CDR3 DNA reads TGCGCCAGCAGCTTGGTGGCGGGAGCTAGCTACAATGAGAAGTTCTTC. Amino acids: CASSLVAGASYNEKFF.